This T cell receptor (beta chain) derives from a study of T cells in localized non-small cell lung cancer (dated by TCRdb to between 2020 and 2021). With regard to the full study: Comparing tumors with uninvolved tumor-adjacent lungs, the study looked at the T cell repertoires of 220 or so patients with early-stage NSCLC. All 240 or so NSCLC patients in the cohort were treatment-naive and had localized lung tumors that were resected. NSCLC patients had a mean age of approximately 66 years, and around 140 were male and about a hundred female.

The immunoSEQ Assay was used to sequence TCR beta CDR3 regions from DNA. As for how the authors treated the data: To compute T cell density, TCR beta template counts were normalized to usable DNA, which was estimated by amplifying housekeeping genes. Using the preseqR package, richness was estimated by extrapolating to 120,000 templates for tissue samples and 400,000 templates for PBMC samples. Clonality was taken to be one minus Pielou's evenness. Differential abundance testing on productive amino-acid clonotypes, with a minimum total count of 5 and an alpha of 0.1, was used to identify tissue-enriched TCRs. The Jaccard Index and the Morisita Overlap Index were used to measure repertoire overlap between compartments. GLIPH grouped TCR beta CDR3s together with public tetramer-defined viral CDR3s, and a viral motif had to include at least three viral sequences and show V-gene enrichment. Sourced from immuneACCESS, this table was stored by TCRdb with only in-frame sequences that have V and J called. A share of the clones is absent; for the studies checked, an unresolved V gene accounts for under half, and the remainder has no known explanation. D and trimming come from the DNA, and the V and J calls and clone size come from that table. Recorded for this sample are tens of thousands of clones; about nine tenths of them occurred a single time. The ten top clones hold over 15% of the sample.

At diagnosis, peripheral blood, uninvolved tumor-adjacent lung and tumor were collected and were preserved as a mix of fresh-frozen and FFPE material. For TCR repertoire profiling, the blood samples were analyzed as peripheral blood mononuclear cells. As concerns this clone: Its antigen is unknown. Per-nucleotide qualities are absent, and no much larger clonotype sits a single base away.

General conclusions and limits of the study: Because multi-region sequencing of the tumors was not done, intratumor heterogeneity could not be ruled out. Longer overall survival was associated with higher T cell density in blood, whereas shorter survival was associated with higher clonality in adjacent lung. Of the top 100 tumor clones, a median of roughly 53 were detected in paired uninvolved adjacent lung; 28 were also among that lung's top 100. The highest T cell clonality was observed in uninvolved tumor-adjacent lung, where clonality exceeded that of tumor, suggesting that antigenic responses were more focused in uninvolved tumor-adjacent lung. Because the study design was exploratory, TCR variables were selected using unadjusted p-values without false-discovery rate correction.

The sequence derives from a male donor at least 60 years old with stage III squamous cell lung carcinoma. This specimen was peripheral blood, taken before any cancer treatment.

The nucleotides are TGTGCCAGCAGCTCAGGGAACGAGCAGTACTTC. It translates to CASSSGNEQYF. The chain is made from TRBV7-3 and TRBJ2-7, with TRBD1 tentatively as D gene (5 bases match). The CDR3 runs 11 amino acids, cysteine and phenylalanine included. Just the 33-base CDR3 DNA is kept, in frame starting at base 1. V is reduced by 4 bases and J by 5 bases, leaving a spacing of 6 bases between them. The germline V gene provides CDR1 SGHTA and CDR2 FQGTGA.